The entry below describes one T cell receptor (beta chain). At one of its ends the junction is not consistent with the germline gene, which may arise from a read error. The protocol was immunoSEQ multiplex PCR, while the TCRdb copy is restricted to in-frame clones and leaves out a portion. The sample holds 60,000 to 75,000 clones, roughly 92% seen once. These data originate in a study of T cell changes during pregnancy in multiple sclerosis. This CDR3 comprises 15 residues. Germline V gene data show CDR1 as SNHLY and CDR2 as FYNNEI. The receptor was derived from a female donor with multiple sclerosis, enrolled in a pregnancy study. Sequencing used peripheral blood, obtained in the second trimester of pregnancy. This chain uses TRBV2 with TRBJ2-2; 8 nucleotides align to TRBD2. The CDR3 reads CASSKAGAPLGELFF. The CDR3 DNA sequence: TGTGCCAGCAGTAAAGCGGGGGCGCCGCTCGGGGAGCTGTTTTTT.